This entry lists 22 T cell receptor beta chains sequenced from one sample in a study of shared clonotypes between healthy human individuals. Data came from immunoSEQ multiplex PCR; TCRdb stores just in-frame clones and leaves some out. Here the sample spans some 740,000 clones, 80% to 95% being singletons. Selected positively for CCR7 and CD45RO-negative, naive CD8 cells excluded terminally differentiated effector memory CD45RA+ cells. What was sequenced was naive CD8+ T cells sorted from blood. The receptors originated from a man aged 30 to 39 in good health.

On this clone itself: One end of the junction fails to match germline, which may point to a read error. CDR3 residues: CASSWEGDQPQHF. The CDR3 region has the DNA TGCGCCAGCAGCTGGGAGGGGGATCAGCCCCAGCATTTT. The chain has TRBV7-9 and TRBJ1-5, with D possibly TRBD1 on 6 matching bases. Germline V gene lookup returns CDR1 SEHNR and CDR2 FQNEAQ (reference sequence). This CDR3 has 13 amino acids.

The chain employs TRBV27 and TRBJ2-1; TRBD2 might be the D (6 bases). Germline V gene sequence: CDR1 MNHEY, CDR2 SMNVEV (reference sequence). There are 12 residues in the CDR3. Written as DNA, the CDR3 is TGTGCGGCGGGGAGCTCCTACAATGAGCAGTTCTTC. Protein product: CAAGSSYNEQFF.

The genes are TRBV7-9 and TRBJ1-2; tentatively, D is TRBD1 (6 bases). Germline CDR1 is SEHNR and CDR2 is FQNEAQ (reference sequence). V lost 7 bases, J lost 4 bases, and 10 bases lay in between. The CDR3 has 12 residues. The DNA for the CDR3 is TGTGCCAGCATTGGGACAACCTATGGCTACACCTTC. Protein product: CASIGTTYGYTF.

The genes are TRBV11-3 and TRBJ2-2; no firm D call. The CDR3 loop spans 14 amino acids. Trimming shortened V by 4 bases and J by 3 bases, and 9 bases separated the two germline ends. The V gene's germline CDR1 is SGHNT and CDR2 YENEEA. The CDR3 DNA follows: TGTGCCAGCAGCTCGCCAGTGTACACCGGGGAGCTGTTTTTT. The encoded protein is CASSSPVYTGELFF.

The genes are TRBV27 and TRBJ2-1; D is unresolved. CDR3 length equals 14 residues. CDR1 and CDR2 (germline): MNHEY, SMNVEV (reference sequence). V lost 6 bases and J 5 bases, leaving 14 bases between the germline ends. DNA of the CDR3: TGTGCCAGCAGGGCGTTAATGGGTAACAATGAGCAGTTCTTC. As protein: CASRALMGNNEQFF.

The V and J genes are TRBV29-1 and TRBJ2-1, with 14 bases fitting TRBD2. Germline V gene sequence: CDR1 SQVTM, CDR2 ANQGSEA. This CDR3 spans 15 amino acids. Trimming at V came to 6 bases and at J to 7 bases, leaving 8 bases not matched to a gene. The CDR3 DNA reads TGCAGCGTCCTATACGGGACTAGCGGGAGAAATGAGCAGTTCTTC. This encodes CSVLYGTSGRNEQFF.

The J gene is TRBJ2-7, the V gene TRBV7-9; 10 positions match TRBD1. The trim removed 2 bases at V and 3 bases at J, leaving 1 base unmatched. CDR3 length: 14 residues. CDR1 is SEHNR and CDR2 is FQNEAQ in the germline V gene (reference sequence). This CDR3 is CASSLRTGGYEQYF. In DNA form, the CDR3 reads TGTGCCAGCAGCTTAAGGACAGGGGGCTACGAGCAGTACTTC.

V gene TRBV27 combines with J gene TRBJ1-1, with D hard to call. The CDR3 runs 13 residues. Germline assignment: CDR1 MNHEY and CDR2 SMNVEV (reference sequence). Trimming took 0 bases from V and 8 from J, leaving 10 bases between them. The CDR3 coding sequence is TGTGCCAGCAGTTTATCGACTACAGCGGAAGCTTTCTTT. Translating it yields CASSLSTTAEAFF.

The chain joins TRBV13 to TRBJ2-1, with a tentative D call TRBD2 (5 bases). CDR3 length equals 14 residues. Trimming removed 0 bases at V and 5 bases at J, with 8 bases between. Germline CDR1 is PRHDT and CDR2 is FYEKMQ (reference sequence). The CDR3 coding sequence is TGTGCCAGCAGCTTAGGGGACTTGAACAATGAGCAGTTCTTC. This sequence encodes CASSLGDLNNEQFF.

The chain employs TRBV29-1 and TRBJ2-5, with 9 bases that match TRBD1. The V gene's germline CDR1 is SQVTM and CDR2 ANQGSEA. CDR3 length: 15 residues. V dropped 4 bases and J dropped 0; count of bases not matched to a gene: 6. The CDR3 region is CSVVGTGINQETQYF. CDR3 in DNA: TGCAGCGTTGTGGGGACAGGGATAAACCAAGAGACCCAGTACTTC.

This clone was counted a single time. The chain links TRBV5-4 to TRBJ2-1, with a tentative D call TRBD1 (5 bases). The CDR3 runs to 15 residues. Germline CDR1 is SGHNT and CDR2 is YYREEE (reference sequence). Trimming stripped 6 bases from V and 10 bases from J, with 23 bases between. The CDR3 DNA reads TGTGCCAGCACCCAAGGGGCTCAGAGGCAGGGCGAGCAGTTCTTC. Encoded protein: CASTQGAQRQGEQFF.

V is TRBV7-9 and J is TRBJ2-7, with 7 bases that match TRBD1. Germline assignment: CDR1 SEHNR and CDR2 FQNEAQ (reference sequence). Trimming cost V 6 bases and J 1 base; bases outside gene matches: 9. The CDR3 contains 15 residues. CDR3 protein: CASRPDGTVSYEQYF. The CDR3 DNA follows: TGTGCCAGCAGACCTGACGGGACAGTTTCCTACGAGCAGTACTTC.

The gene calls are TRBV27 and TRBJ2-1; 15 bases line up with TRBD2. Germline V CDR1 and CDR2: MNHEY, SMNVEV (reference sequence). The J segment lost 1 base and the V segment lost 5 bases, leaving 6 bases of the junction unmatched. This CDR3 has 18 residues. The CDR3 sequence: CASSPGTSGRLSYNEQFF. DNA of the CDR3: TGTGCCAGCAGTCCCGGGACTAGCGGGAGGCTTTCCTACAATGAGCAGTTCTTC.

The rearrangement uses TRBV29-1 and TRBJ2-7; a weak D match, TRBD2 (6 bases). Germline CDR1 reads SQVTM; CDR2 reads ANQGSEA. This CDR3 has 14 amino acids. The V end was cut by 0 bases, the J end by 2 bases, with 11 bases between. CDR3 DNA sequence: TGCAGCGTTGAAGACGGCGGGGAAACCTACGAGCAGTACTTC. Protein product: CSVEDGGETYEQYF.

The chain is built from TRBV4-1 and TRBJ2-1; 9 bases are a match to TRBD2. Germline V gives CDR1 MGHRA, CDR2 YSYEKL. The CDR3 spans 17 residues. The V and J ends lost 0 bases and 8 bases, in that order; junction bases with no gene match: 11. CDR3: CASSQEVLREGRDEQFF. The CDR3, as DNA: TGCGCCAGCAGCCAAGAGGTCCTGCGGGAGGGCCGTGATGAGCAGTTCTTC.

The chain combines TRBV28 with TRBJ2-1, with 12 bases identical to TRBD2. Trimming removed 4 bases from V and 7 bases from J; junction bases left unmatched: 11. CDR1 is MDHEN and CDR2 is SYDVKM in the germline V gene. The CDR3 is 17 amino acids. The CDR3: CASSSPLTSGSVNEQFF. The CDR3, as DNA: TGTGCCAGCAGTTCGCCCCTGACTAGCGGGAGTGTTAATGAGCAGTTCTTC.

The chain uses TRBV29-1 and TRBJ2-1; 14 bases are a match to TRBD2. Per germline, CDR1 SQVTM and CDR2 ANQGSEA. The CDR3 contains 18 residues. The J segment lost 0 bases and the V segment lost 6 bases, leaving 10 bases of the junction unmatched. CDR3 amino acids: CSVQGLAGVGGSYNEQFF. DNA of the CDR3: TGCAGCGTCCAGGGACTAGCGGGAGTTGGGGGCTCCTACAATGAGCAGTTCTTC.

The V and J genes are TRBV13 and TRBJ2-3, with TRBD2 as a possible D gene (5 bases). Trimming took 5 bases from V and 3 from J, leaving 6 bases between them. The CDR3 sequence is 12 residues long. CDR1 and CDR2 from the germline V gene are PRHDT and FYEKMQ (reference sequence). The CDR3 is CASSEGTDTQYF. DNA for the CDR3: TGTGCCAGCAGCGAGGGAACAGATACGCAGTATTTT.

This clone is a singleton in its sample. This chain links TRBV7-9 with TRBJ1-2, with D uncertain. In germline, CDR1 is SEHNR, CDR2 FQNEAQ (reference sequence). V lost 7 bases and J 4 bases, leaving 13 bases between the germline ends. This CDR3 has 13 amino acids. The CDR3 region is CASTDWNSYGYTF. In nucleotides, the CDR3 is TGTGCCAGCACCGACTGGAATAGCTATGGCTACACCTTC.

The chain is built from TRBV28 and TRBJ2-5; the match to TRBD1 covers 7 bases. Unmatched junction bases numbered 9, after V lost 6 bases and J lost 2 bases. Germline V CDR1 and CDR2: MDHEN, SYDVKM. The CDR3 runs to 15 residues. Here the CDR3 DNA reads TGTGCCAGCAGGGTCCCGGGACAGACTCAAGAGACCCAGTACTTC. Residues: CASRVPGQTQETQYF.

The J gene is TRBJ2-2, the V gene TRBV6-4; possible D gene TRBD2, 5 bases. This CDR3 is 13 amino acids long. Germline CDR1 is MRHNA and CDR2 is SNTAGT. Trimming shortened V by 0 bases and J by 6 bases, and 5 bases separated the two germline ends. CDR3 bases: TGTGCCAGCAGTGACTCGGAGGCCGGGGAGCTGTTTTTT. Translation gives CASSDSEAGELFF.

This chain uses TRBV28 with TRBJ2-7; tentative D call: TRBD2 (6 bases). CDR3 size: 14 residues. With 8 bases removed from V and 5 bases from J, the gap between germline ends came to 19 bases. CDR1 and CDR2 (germline): MDHEN, SYDVKM. CDR3 amino acids: CASAEGYLQDEQYF. CDR3 DNA: TGTGCCAGCGCGGAGGGCTACCTCCAGGACGAGCAGTACTTC.